This T cell receptor (beta chain) was captured by sequencing in a study of spatial heterogeneity in lung cancer. On this clonotype: The library was designed around alpha chains, so this beta chain is a stray read whose abundance carries little weight.

TCRdb itself ran the 5' RACE reads through MiXCR, one entry per CDR3 protein. Of 4,000 to 5,000 distinct CDR3 sequences in the sample, approximately 20% were seen once. V lost 5 bases to trimming and J lost 5 bases, with 6 bases between them. CDR1 SGHTA and CDR2 FQGNSA come from the germline V gene. CDR3 length: 12 amino acids. The sample's time point: sample taken at primary tumor resection. Whole RNA obtained from tumor, nontumor lung or frozen PBMC underwent sequencing without sorting. The donors, fewer than 90 patients with untreated early-stage non-small cell lung cancer, provided the samples. This TCR derives from a male donor with early-stage non-small cell lung cancer. Sequencing used normal lung tissue next to the tumor, obtained at surgery. The V gene is TRBV7-2, the J gene TRBJ2-2; D not certain. In DNA, the CDR3 is TGTGCCAGCAGCCCGAGTACCGGGGAGCTGTTTTTT. This codes for CASSPSTGELFF.